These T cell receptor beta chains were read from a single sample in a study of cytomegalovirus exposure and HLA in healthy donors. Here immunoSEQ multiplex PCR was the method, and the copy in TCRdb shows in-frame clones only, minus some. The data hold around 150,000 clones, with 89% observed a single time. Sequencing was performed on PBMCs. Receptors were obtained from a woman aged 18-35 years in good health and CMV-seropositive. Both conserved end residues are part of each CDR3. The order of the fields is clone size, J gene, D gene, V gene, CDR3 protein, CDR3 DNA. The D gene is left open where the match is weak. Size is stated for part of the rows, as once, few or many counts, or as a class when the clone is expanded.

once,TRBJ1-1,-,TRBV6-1,CASSGGTKGWGTEAFF,TGTGCCAGCAGTGGTGGGACAAAAGGCTGGGGCACTGAAGCTTTCTTT
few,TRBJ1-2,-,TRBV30,CAWRRNYGYTF,TGTGCCTGGAGGCGCAACTATGGCTACACCTTC
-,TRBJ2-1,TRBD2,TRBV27,CASSHATSGGPDNEQFF,TGTGCCAGCAGCCACGCCACTAGCGGGGGGCCGGACAATGAGCAGTTCTTC
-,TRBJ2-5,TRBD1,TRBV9,CASSVEGRGETQYF,TGTGCCAGCAGCGTAGAGGGCAGGGGGGAGACCCAGTACTTC
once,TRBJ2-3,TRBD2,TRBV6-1,CASRPFSGSDTQYF,TGTGCCAGCCGACCGTTTAGCGGGAGTGATACGCAGTATTTT
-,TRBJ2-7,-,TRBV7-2,CASSLGTVTYEQYF,TGTGCCAGCAGCTTAGGGACAGTGACCTACGAGCAGTACTTC
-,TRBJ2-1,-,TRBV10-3,CAISTGTSLTNEQFF,TGTGCCATCAGTACCGGGACTTCGTTAACCAATGAGCAGTTCTTC
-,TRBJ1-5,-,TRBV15,CATSGGIRGNQPQHF,TGTGCCACCAGCGGCGGGATAAGAGGGAATCAGCCCCAGCATTTT
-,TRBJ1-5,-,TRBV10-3,CAIRSGQPNQPQHF,TGTGCCATCAGATCGGGACAACCGAATCAGCCCCAGCATTTT
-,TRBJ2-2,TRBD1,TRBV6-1,CASSTGQGDSGELFF,TGTGCCAGCAGTACGGGACAGGGGGACTCCGGGGAGCTGTTTTTT
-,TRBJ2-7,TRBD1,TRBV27,CASRIPGQSYEQYF,TGTGCCAGCAGAATACCGGGACAGAGCTACGAGCAGTACTTC
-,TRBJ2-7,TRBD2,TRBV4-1,CASSQEGQREPHEQYF,TGCGCCAGCAGCCAAGAGGGCCAGCGGGAGCCCCACGAGCAGTACTTC
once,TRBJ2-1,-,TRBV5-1,CASSLERRGYYNEQFF,TGCGCCAGCAGCTTGGAGCGGAGGGGCTACTACAATGAGCAGTTCTTC
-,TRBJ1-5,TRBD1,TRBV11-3,CASSQGTGGGNQPQHF,TGTGCCAGCAGCCAGGGGACAGGGGGTGGCAATCAGCCCCAGCATTTT
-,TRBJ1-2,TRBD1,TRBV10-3,CAIGSGTEYGYTF,TGTGCCATCGGGTCTGGGACAGAGTATGGCTACACCTTC
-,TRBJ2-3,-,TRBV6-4,CASSDESGHTDTQYF,TGTGCCAGCAGTGACGAAAGCGGGCACACAGATACGCAGTATTTT
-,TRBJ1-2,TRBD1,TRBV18,CASSPGQGLDGYTF,TGTGCCAGCTCACCAGGACAGGGACTCGATGGCTACACCTTC
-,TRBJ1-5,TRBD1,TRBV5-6,CASSTWTGLSNQPQHF,TGTGCCAGCAGCACTTGGACAGGGCTTAGCAATCAGCCCCAGCATTTT
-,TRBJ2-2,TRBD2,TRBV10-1,CASSGRLAGDTGELFF,TGCGCCAGCAGTGGACGACTAGCGGGAGACACCGGGGAGCTGTTTTTT
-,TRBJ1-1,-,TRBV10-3,CAISFTGTNTEAFF,TGTGCCATCAGTTTTACAGGGACGAACACTGAAGCTTTCTTT
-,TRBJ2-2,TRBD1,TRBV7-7,CASSATGSNTGELFF,TGTGCTAGCAGCGCGACAGGGTCGAACACCGGGGAGCTGTTTTTT
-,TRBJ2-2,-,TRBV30,CAWRRGKVLRTGELFF,TGTGCCTGGAGAAGAGGAAAGGTCTTGCGGACCGGGGAGCTGTTTTTT
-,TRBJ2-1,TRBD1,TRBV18,CASSRATGALNEQFF,TGTGCCAGCTCACGAGCGACAGGGGCGCTCAATGAGCAGTTCTTC
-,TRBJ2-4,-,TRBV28,CASSLPGSSKNIQYF,TGTGCCAGCAGTTTACCAGGGTCCTCCAAAAACATTCAGTACTTC
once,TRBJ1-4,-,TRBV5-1,CASSLGQFDEKLFF,TGCGCCAGCAGCTTGGGACAGTTTGATGAAAAACTGTTTTTT
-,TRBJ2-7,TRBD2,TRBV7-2,CASSPQWAGGRNEQYF,TGTGCCAGCAGCCCCCAATGGGCGGGAGGGAGGAACGAGCAGTACTTC
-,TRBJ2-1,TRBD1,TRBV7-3,CASSLVGTGNEQFF,TGTGCCAGCAGCTTAGTAGGGACAGGCAATGAGCAGTTCTTC
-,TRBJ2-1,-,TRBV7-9,CASSLLVMGANEQFF,TGTGCCAGCAGCTTATTAGTCATGGGAGCAAATGAGCAGTTCTTC
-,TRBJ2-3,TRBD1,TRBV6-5,CASSYYGTGSTDTQYF,TGTGCCAGCAGTTACTACGGGACAGGGAGCACAGATACGCAGTATTTT
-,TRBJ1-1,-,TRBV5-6,CASSFDSGNLRTEAFF,TGTGCCAGCAGCTTTGACTCAGGGAACCTTCGCACTGAAGCTTTCTTT
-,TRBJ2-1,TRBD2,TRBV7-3,CASSLGLAGVNEQFF,TGTGCCAGCAGCCTTGGACTAGCGGGAGTCAATGAGCAGTTCTTC
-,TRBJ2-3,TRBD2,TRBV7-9,CASSPSTAGVTDTQYF,TGTGCCAGCAGCCCCTCTACAGCGGGGGTCACAGATACGCAGTATTTT
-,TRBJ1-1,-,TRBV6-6,CASSPWNTEAFF,TGTGCCAGCAGTCCGTGGAACACTGAAGCTTTCTTT
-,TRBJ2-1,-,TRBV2,CASASSYNEQFF,TGTGCCAGCGCGAGCTCCTACAATGAGCAGTTCTTC
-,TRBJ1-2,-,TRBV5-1,CASSLEAGTSYGYTF,TGCGCCAGCAGCTTGGAAGCGGGGACGAGCTATGGCTACACCTTC
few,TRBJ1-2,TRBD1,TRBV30,CAWVDRDLGYTF,TGTGCCTGGGTCGACAGGGACCTTGGCTACACCTTC
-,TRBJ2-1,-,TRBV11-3,CASSFREKGNEQFF,TGTGCCAGCAGCTTCCGGGAGAAGGGCAATGAGCAGTTCTTC
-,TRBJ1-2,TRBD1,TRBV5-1,CASSPGQGADYGYTF,TGCGCCAGCAGCCCCGGACAGGGGGCTGACTATGGCTACACCTTC
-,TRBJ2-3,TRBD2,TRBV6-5,CASSYVSGSGPDTQYF,TGTGCCAGCAGTTACGTCAGCGGGAGTGGCCCAGATACGCAGTATTTT
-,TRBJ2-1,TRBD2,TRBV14,CASSQRLAGAGEQFF,TGTGCCAGCAGCCAAAGACTAGCGGGAGCGGGGGAGCAGTTCTTC
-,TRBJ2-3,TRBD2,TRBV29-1,CSVDSAGADTQYF,TGCAGCGTTGATTCGGCGGGAGCAGATACGCAGTATTTT